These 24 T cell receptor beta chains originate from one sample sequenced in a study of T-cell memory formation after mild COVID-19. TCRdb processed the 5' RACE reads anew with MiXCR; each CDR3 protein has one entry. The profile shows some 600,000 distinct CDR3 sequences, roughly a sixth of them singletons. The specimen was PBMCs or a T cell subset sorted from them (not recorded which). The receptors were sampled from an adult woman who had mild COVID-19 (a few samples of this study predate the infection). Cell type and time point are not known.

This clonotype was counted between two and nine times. CDR3 protein: CASSDGQAGGYTF. The CDR3 DNA reads TGTGCCAGCAGCGACGGACAGGCCGGTGGCTACACCTTC. The J gene is TRBJ1-2, the V gene TRBV6-5; 7 positions match TRBD1. Germline V CDR1 and CDR2: MNHEY, SVGAGI. CDR3 length equals 13 residues. J was trimmed by 7 bases and V by 6 bases; bases with no gene match: 8.

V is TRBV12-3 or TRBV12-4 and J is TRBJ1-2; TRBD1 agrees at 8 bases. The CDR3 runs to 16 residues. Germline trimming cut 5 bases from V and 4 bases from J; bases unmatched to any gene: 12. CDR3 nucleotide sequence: TGTGCCAGCAGTAAGGACAGACAGGGGTCGACCTATGGCTACACCTTC. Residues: CASSKDRQGSTYGYTF.

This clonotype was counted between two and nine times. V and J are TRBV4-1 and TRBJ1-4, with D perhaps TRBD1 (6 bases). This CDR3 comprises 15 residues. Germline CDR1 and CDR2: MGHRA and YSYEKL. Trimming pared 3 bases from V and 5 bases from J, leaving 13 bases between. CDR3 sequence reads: CASSHTTGLNEKLFF. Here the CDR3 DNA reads TGCGCCAGCAGCCATACAACAGGGCTAAATGAAAAACTGTTTTTT.

CDR3 amino acids: CASSAGVGSLHF. As DNA, the CDR3 is TGTGCCAGCAGCGCAGGCGTTGGATCCCTCCACTTT. The chain carries TRBV7-9 and TRBJ1-6; D unresolved. V lost 5 bases and J lost 14, with 13 bases in between. CDR3 length: 12 residues. The germline CDR1 and CDR2 sequences are SEHNR and FQNEAQ (reference sequence).

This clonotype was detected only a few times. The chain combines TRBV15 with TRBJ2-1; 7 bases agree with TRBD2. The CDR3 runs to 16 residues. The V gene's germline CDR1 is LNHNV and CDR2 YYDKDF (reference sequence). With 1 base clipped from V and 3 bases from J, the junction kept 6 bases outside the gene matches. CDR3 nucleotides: TGTGCCACCAGCAGAGTTCCAGCGGGGATCTACAATGAGCAGTTCTTC. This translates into CATSRVPAGIYNEQFF.

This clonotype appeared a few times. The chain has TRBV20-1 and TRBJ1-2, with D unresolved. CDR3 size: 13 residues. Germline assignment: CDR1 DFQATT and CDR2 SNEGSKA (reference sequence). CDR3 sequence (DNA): TGCAGGCCCTGGTCGGGGAGCTCCTATGGCTACACCTTC. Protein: CRPWSGSSYGYTF.

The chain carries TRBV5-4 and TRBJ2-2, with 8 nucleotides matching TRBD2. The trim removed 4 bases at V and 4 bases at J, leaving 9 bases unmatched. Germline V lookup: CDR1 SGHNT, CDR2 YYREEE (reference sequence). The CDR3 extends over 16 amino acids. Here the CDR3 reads CASSRESGSGTGELFF. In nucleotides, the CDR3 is TGTGCCAGCAGCAGAGAAAGCGGGAGTGGCACCGGGGAGCTGTTTTTT.

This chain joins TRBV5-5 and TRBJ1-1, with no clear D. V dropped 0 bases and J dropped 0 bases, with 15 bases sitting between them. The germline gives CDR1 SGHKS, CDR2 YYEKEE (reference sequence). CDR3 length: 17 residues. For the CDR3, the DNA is TGTGCCAGCAGCTTGGCCTCCTGGGAGGGATTGAACACTGAAGCTTTCTTT. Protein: CASSLASWEGLNTEAFF.

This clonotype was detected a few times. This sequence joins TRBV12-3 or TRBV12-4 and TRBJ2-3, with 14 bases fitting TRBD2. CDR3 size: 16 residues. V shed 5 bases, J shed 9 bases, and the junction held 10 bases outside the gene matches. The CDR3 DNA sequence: TGTGCCAGCAGTCTAATGGGACTAGCGGGAGAGGTGACGCAGTATTTT. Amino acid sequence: CASSLMGLAGEVTQYF.

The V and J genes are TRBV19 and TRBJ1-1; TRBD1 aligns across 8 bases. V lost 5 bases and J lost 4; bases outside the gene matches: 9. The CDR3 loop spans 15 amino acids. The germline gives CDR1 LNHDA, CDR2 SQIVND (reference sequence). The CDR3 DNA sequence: TGTGCCAGTAGTCCCCAGGGGGCCGGTGTCACTGAAGCTTTCTTT. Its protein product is CASSPQGAGVTEAFF. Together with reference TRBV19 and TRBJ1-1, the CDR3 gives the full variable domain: DGGITQSPKYLFRKEGQNVTLSCEQNLNHDAMYWYRQDPGQGLRLIYYSQIVNDFQKGDIAEGYSVSREKKESFPLTVTSAQKNPTAFYLCASSPQGAGVTEAFFGQGTRLTVV.

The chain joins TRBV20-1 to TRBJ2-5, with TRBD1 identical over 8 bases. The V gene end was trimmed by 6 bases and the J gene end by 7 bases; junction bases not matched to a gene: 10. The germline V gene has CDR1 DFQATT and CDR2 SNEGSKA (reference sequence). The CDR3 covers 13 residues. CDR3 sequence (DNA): TGCAGTGCCGCCGGACAGGGACCCCTGACCCAGTACTTC. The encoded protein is CSAAGQGPLTQYF.

In DNA, the CDR3 is TGCGCCAGCAGTGAGGAGTGGACCCAAGCTTTCTTT. Amino acid sequence: CASSEEWTQAFF. This sequence joins TRBV10-2 and TRBJ1-1; D unclear. V lost 2 bases, J lost 9 bases, and 10 bases lay in between. The CDR3 is made up of 12 amino acids. Germline assignment: CDR1 WSHSY and CDR2 SAAADI.

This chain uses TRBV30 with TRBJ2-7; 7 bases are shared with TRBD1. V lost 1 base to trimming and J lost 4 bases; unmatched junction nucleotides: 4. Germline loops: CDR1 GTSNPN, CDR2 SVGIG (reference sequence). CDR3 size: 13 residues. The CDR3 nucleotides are TGTGCCTGGAGTGGAGGGACAGCTTACGAGCAGTACTTC. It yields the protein CAWSGGTAYEQYF.

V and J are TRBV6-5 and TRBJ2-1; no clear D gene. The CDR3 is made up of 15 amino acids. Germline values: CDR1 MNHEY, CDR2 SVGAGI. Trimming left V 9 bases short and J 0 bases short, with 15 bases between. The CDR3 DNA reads TGTGCCAGTCATACGGGCGAAAGCTCCTACAATGAGCAGTTCTTC. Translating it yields CASHTGESSYNEQFF.

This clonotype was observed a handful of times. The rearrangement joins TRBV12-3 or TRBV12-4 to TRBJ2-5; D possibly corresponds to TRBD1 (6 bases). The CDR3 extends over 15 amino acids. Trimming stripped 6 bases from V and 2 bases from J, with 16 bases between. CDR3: CASRSGQWGQETQYF. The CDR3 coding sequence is TGTGCCAGCAGATCTGGACAGTGGGGACAAGAGACCCAGTACTTC.

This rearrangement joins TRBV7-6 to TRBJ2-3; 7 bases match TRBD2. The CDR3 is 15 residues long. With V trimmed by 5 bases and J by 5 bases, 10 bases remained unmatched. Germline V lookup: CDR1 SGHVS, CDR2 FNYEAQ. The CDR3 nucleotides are TGTGCCAGCAGCCGGACTAGTAAGCAACAAGATACGCAGTATTTT. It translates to CASSRTSKQQDTQYF.

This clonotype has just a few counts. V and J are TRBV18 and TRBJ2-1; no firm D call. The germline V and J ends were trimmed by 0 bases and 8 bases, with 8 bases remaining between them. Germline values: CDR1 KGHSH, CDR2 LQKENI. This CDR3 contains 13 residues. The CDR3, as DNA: TGTGCCAGCTCACCACCGTCCGGAGATGAGCAGTTCTTC. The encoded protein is CASSPPSGDEQFF.

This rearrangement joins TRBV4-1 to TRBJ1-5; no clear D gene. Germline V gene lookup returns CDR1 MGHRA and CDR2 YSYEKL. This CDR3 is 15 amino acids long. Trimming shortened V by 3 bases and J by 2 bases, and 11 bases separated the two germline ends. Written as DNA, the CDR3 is TGCGCCAGCAGCCACGGGAGTTGGGGCAATCAGCCCCAGCATTTT. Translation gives CASSHGSWGNQPQHF.

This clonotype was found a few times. This CDR3 is CASSRWTGRETQYF. CDR3 DNA: TGCGCCAGCAGCCGGTGGACAGGGAGAGAGACCCAGTACTTC. The chain recombines TRBV5-1 with TRBJ2-5, with 8 bases that match TRBD1. The junction had 6 bases not matched to a gene; V was cut back by 4 bases and J by 4 bases. The CDR3 has 14 amino acids. Germline-derived CDR1 and CDR2 are SGHRS and YFSETQ.

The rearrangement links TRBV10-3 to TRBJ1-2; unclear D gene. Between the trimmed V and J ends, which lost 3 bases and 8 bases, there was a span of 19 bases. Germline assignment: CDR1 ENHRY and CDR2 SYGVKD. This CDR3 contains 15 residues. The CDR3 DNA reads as TGTGCCATCAGTGAACCCGGTGAAGGGAGAGAAGGCTACACCTTC. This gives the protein CAISEPGEGREGYTF.

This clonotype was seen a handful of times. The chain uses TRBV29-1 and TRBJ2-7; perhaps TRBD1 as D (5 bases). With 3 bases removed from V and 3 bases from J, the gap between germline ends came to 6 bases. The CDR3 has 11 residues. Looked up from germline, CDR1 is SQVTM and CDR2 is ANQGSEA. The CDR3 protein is CSVDRDYEQYF. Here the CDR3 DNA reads TGCAGCGTTGACAGGGACTACGAGCAGTACTTC.

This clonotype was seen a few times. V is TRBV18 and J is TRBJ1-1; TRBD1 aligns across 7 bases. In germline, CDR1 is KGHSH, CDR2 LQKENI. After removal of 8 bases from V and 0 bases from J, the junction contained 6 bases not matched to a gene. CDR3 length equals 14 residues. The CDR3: CASQAGGVNTEAFF. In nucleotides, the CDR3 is TGTGCCAGCCAAGCAGGGGGGGTGAACACTGAAGCTTTCTTT. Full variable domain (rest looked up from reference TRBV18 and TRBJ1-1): NAGVMQNPRHLVRRRGQEARLRCSPMKGHSHVYWYRQLPEEGLKFMVYLQKENIIDESGMPKERFSAEFPKEGPSILRIQQVVRGDSAAYFCASQAGGVNTEAFFGQGTRLTVV.

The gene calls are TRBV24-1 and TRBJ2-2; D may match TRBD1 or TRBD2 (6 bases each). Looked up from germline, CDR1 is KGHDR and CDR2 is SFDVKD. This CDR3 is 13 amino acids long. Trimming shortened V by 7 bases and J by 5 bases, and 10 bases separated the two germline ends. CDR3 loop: CATRQGRTGELFF. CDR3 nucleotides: TGTGCCACCAGGCAGGGGAGGACCGGGGAGCTGTTTTTT.

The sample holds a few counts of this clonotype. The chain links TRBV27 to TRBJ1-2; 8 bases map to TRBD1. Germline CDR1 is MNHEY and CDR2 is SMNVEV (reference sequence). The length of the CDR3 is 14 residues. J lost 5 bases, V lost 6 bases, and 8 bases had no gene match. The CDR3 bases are TGTGCCAGCAGGCGGACAGGGACTCTATATGGCTACACCTTC. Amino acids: CASRRTGTLYGYTF.